Below are 25 T cell receptor beta chains sequenced from a single sample in a study of T-cell reconstitution after alpha-beta-depleted transplantation in children. Unique molecular identifiers were used in preparing the TCRbeta library. A single record per CDR3 protein comes from TCRdb applying MiXCR to the PCR reads. The sample has hundreds of thousands of distinct CDR3 sequences, 9.5% to 13% seen once. The material sequenced was PBMCs, taken before TCRalphabeta/CD19-depleted stem cell transplant. These TCRs come from a child under two years old with acute myeloid leukemia, due to receive a stem cell transplant.

This clonotype was observed many times. This chain connects TRBV12-3 or TRBV12-4 to TRBJ2-3; 9 bases fit TRBD1. The CDR3 has 15 amino acids. Germline trimming cut 6 bases from V and 3 bases from J; bases unmatched to any gene: 7. CDR3 sequence (DNA): TGTGCCAGCAGCTACACCGGGACAGGGACAGATACGCAGTATTTT. Translated, it gives CASSYTGTGTDTQYF.

This clonotype has ten or more counts. This chain links TRBV20-1 with TRBJ1-5; D might be TRBD1 (6 bases). Germline V gene lookup returns CDR1 DFQATT and CDR2 SNEGSKA (reference sequence). This CDR3 comprises 14 residues. Trimming shortened V by 5 bases and J by 4 bases, and 15 bases separated the two germline ends. CDR3 nucleotides: TGCAGTGCTCGGGGGCAGGGGCTTAATCAGCCCCAGCATTTT. Amino acid sequence: CSARGQGLNQPQHF.

This clonotype was counted at least ten times. The DNA for the CDR3 is TGCAGCGTTGGGGTTTATAACTATGGCTACACCTTC. It specifies CSVGVYNYGYTF. The rearrangement uses TRBV29-1 and TRBJ1-2; D unresolved. The germline V gene encodes CDR1 SQVTM and CDR2 ANQGSEA. V lost 4 bases and J lost 1, with 7 bases in between. This CDR3 contains 12 residues. Full variable domain (remainder filled in from reference TRBV29-1 and TRBJ1-2): SAVISQKPSRDICQRGTSLTIQCQVDSQVTMMFWYRQQPGQSLTLIATANQGSEATYESGFVIDKFPISRPNLTFSTLTVSNMSPEDSSIYLCSVGVYNYGYTFGSGTRLTVV.

This clonotype was found a few times. The chain uses TRBV11-2 and TRBJ2-3, with TRBD2 identical over 16 bases. Losses at the gene ends were 6 bases for V and 5 bases for J; bases not matched to a gene: 11. From germline, CDR1 is SGHAT and CDR2 FQNNGV. CDR3 length equals 18 residues. The DNA for the CDR3 is TGTGCCAGCAGTTTTACCGGGACTAGCGGGAGGGCCGTAGATACGCAGTATTTT. Translated: CASSFTGTSGRAVDTQYF.

Many counts were recorded for this clonotype. The chain combines TRBV5-1 with TRBJ2-1, with 8 bases identical to TRBD2. With 2 bases clipped from V and 9 bases from J, the junction kept 7 bases outside the gene matches. The CDR3 runs 14 residues. Per the germline V gene, CDR1 is SGHRS and CDR2 is YFSETQ. This CDR3 is CASSFGLATVEQFF. The CDR3 DNA reads TGCGCCAGCAGCTTCGGACTAGCTACCGTTGAGCAGTTCTTC.

This clonotype occurred many times. The chain links TRBV6-5 to TRBJ2-2; 8 bases agree with TRBD2. V gave up 7 bases and J gave up 1 base; unmatched junction bases: 8. In germline, CDR1 is MNHEY, CDR2 SVGAGI. This CDR3 has 16 amino acids. CDR3 sequence: CASNRGGALNTGELFF. As DNA, the CDR3 is TGTGCCAGCAACCGGGGGGGGGCCTTGAACACCGGGGAGCTGTTTTTT.

This clonotype was seen ten or more times. V gene TRBV2 combines with J gene TRBJ2-7; D gene unclear. CDR3 length: 13 amino acids. The V gene's germline CDR1 is SNHLY and CDR2 FYNNEI. Trimming took 4 bases from V and 5 from J, leaving 12 bases between them. CDR3 loop: CASSVEAKDEQYF. The DNA of the CDR3 is TGTGCCAGCAGTGTTGAAGCCAAAGACGAGCAGTACTTC.

This clonotype was detected ten times or more. The rearrangement joins TRBV29-1 to TRBJ2-2, with D possibly TRBD2 on 6 matching bases. From germline, CDR1 is SQVTM and CDR2 ANQGSEA. This CDR3 has 13 amino acids. The V end lost 4 bases, the J end lost 6 bases, and 12 bases lay between the germline ends. The CDR3 DNA sequence: TGCAGCGTTGTCGTGTCGGGAGCCGGGGAGCTGTTTTTT. It specifies CSVVVSGAGELFF.

This clonotype occurred many times. The rearrangement joins TRBV19 to TRBJ2-1, with 7 bases lining up with TRBD2. J gave up 4 bases and V 3 bases, and 6 bases lay outside the gene matches. The CDR3 covers 15 residues. Per germline, CDR1 LNHDA and CDR2 SQIVND (reference sequence). In nucleotides, the CDR3 is TGTGCCAGTAGTATGAGAGCGGGAAGGTACAATGAGCAGTTCTTC. Translation: CASSMRAGRYNEQFF. Full variable domain (missing parts from reference TRBV19 and TRBJ2-1): DGGITQSPKYLFRKEGQNVTLSCEQNLNHDAMYWYRQDPGQGLRLIYYSQIVNDFQKGDIAEGYSVSREKKESFPLTVTSAQKNPTAFYLCASSMRAGRYNEQFFGPGTRLTVL.

This clonotype was observed at least ten times. The genes are TRBV12-3 or TRBV12-4 and TRBJ1-1, with D possibly matching TRBD1 (6 bases). V gave up 5 bases and J gave up 4 bases, with 11 bases separating them. The CDR3 is 13 amino acids. The chain's CDR3 is CASSTGPSTEAFF. The CDR3, as DNA: TGTGCCAGCAGTACAGGGCCCAGCACTGAAGCTTTCTTT.

This clonotype was seen repeatedly, ten times or more. The genes are TRBV10-3 and TRBJ1-5; 8 bases fit TRBD1. The CDR3 consists of 15 residues. Trimming at V came to 2 bases and at J to 1 base, leaving 1 base not matched to a gene. Germline V gives CDR1 ENHRY, CDR2 SYGVKD. CDR3 region: CAISERTGSNQPQHF. The CDR3 DNA reads as TGTGCCATCAGTGAGCGGACAGGGAGCAATCAGCCCCAGCATTTT.

Ten or more counts support this clonotype. The chain uses TRBV29-1 and TRBJ2-2; D not certain. Germline V gene data show CDR1 as SQVTM and CDR2 as ANQGSEA. Trimming stripped 4 bases from V and 6 bases from J, with 6 bases between. CDR3 size: 11 residues. The CDR3 loop reads CSVVIPGELFF. As DNA, the CDR3 is TGCAGCGTTGTAATCCCCGGGGAGCTGTTTTTT.

This clonotype was observed at least ten times. V usage is TRBV7-9 and J usage is TRBJ2-1; unclear D gene. Germline lookup yields CDR1 SEHNR and CDR2 FQNEAQ (reference sequence). The germline V and J ends were trimmed by 2 bases and 13 bases, with 15 bases remaining between them. This CDR3 contains 13 residues. The CDR3 nucleotides read TGTGCCAGCAGCTTATCAGCCGCAACGAATCAGTTCTTC. This encodes CASSLSAATNQFF.

This chain uses TRBV7-8 with TRBJ1-2; 8 bases agree with TRBD1. The CDR3 is 15 residues long. Germline V lookup: CDR1 SGHVS, CDR2 FQNEAQ. Unmatched junction bases numbered 10, after V lost 4 bases and J lost 6 bases. For the CDR3, the DNA is TGTGCCAGCAGCTGGGTTTCCCAGGGGGCGGATGGCTACACCTTC. The encoded protein is CASSWVSQGADGYTF.

This clonotype showed up many times. The chain joins TRBV10-3 to TRBJ2-1, with D maybe TRBD1 (6 bases). The germline V and J ends were trimmed by 4 bases and 5 bases, with 12 bases remaining between them. The CDR3 spans 14 residues. Germline-derived CDR1 and CDR2 are ENHRY and SYGVKD. For the CDR3, the DNA is TGTGCCATCAGTGGCTGGGGGCAAAACAATGAGCAGTTCTTC. Translation gives CAISGWGQNNEQFF.

Written as DNA, the CDR3 is TGTGCCAGCTCACCACCAACCCGGGAGACCCAGTACTTC. Its protein is CASSPPTRETQYF. The chain couples TRBV18 to TRBJ2-5; D gene unclear. CDR1 KGHSH and CDR2 LQKENI come from the germline V gene. The CDR3 sequence is 13 residues long. With 0 bases removed from V and 5 bases from J, the gap between germline ends came to 7 bases.

There are many counts of this clonotype. The rearrangement joins TRBV5-1 to TRBJ1-3; D is undetermined. Germline-derived CDR1 and CDR2 are SGHRS and YFSETQ. This CDR3 comprises 14 residues. The ends were cut back, 0 bases at V and 2 bases at J, with 6 bases in the middle. The CDR3 spells CASSLGRTGNTIYF. The CDR3 nucleotides are TGCGCCAGCAGCTTGGGCAGGACTGGAAACACCATATATTTT.

There are many counts of this clonotype. The CDR3 nucleotides read TGCAGTGCTAGTGAAACAGGGGGCATGGACACCATATATTTT. It specifies CSASETGGMDTIYF. This chain links TRBV20-1 with TRBJ1-3; TRBD1 aligns across 9 bases. The germline V gene encodes CDR1 DFQATT and CDR2 SNEGSKA (reference sequence). V lost 3 bases to trimming and J lost 8 bases; unmatched junction nucleotides: 8. The CDR3 is 14 amino acids.

V is TRBV5-1 and J is TRBJ2-2, with 9 nucleotides matching TRBD2. Germline assignment: CDR1 SGHRS and CDR2 YFSETQ. The V gene end was trimmed by 0 bases and the J gene end by 3 bases; junction bases not matched to a gene: 6. The CDR3 is made up of 17 amino acids. This chain's CDR3 is CASSLVRGRADTGELFF. The CDR3 DNA is TGCGCCAGCAGCTTGGTTCGCGGGAGGGCCGACACCGGGGAGCTGTTTTTT.

This clonotype was counted ten times or more. The chain is built from TRBV15 and TRBJ1-5; D remains unclear. Germline V gives CDR1 LNHNV, CDR2 YYDKDF (reference sequence). V was trimmed by 0 bases and J by 0 bases, leaving 15 bases between them. The CDR3 extends over 18 amino acids. CDR3 sequence reads: CATSREILNPGSNQPQHF. CDR3 coding DNA: TGTGCCACCAGCAGAGAAATCCTCAACCCGGGTAGCAATCAGCCCCAGCATTTT. The variable domain in full, completed from reference TRBV15 and TRBJ1-5, reads DAMVIQNPRYQVTQFGKPVTLSCSQTLNHNVMYWYQQKSSQAPKLLFHYYDKDFNNEADTPDNFQSRRPNTSFCFLDIRSPGLGDTAMYLCATSREILNPGSNQPQHFGDGTRLSIL.

This clonotype was observed many times. This chain links TRBV3-1 with TRBJ2-3, with D uncertain. The CDR3 runs 12 residues. The ends were cut back, 2 bases at V and 7 bases at J, with 7 bases in the middle. Per germline, CDR1 LGHDT and CDR2 YNNKEL (reference sequence). The CDR3 sequence is CASSQSSYTQYF. The CDR3, as DNA: TGTGCCAGCAGCCAAAGCTCCTATACGCAGTATTTT.

This clonotype was seen at least ten times. The J gene is TRBJ2-1, the V gene TRBV5-5; 8 bases are shared with TRBD2. CDR3 length: 14 residues. Germline assignment: CDR1 SGHKS and CDR2 YYEKEE (reference sequence). V lost 1 base, J lost 7 bases, and 4 bases stayed unmatched. CDR3 sequence: CASSLNPSGNEQFF. The CDR3 DNA reads TGTGCCAGCAGCTTGAACCCTAGCGGGAATGAGCAGTTCTTC. The full variable domain, with the rest looked up from reference TRBV5-5 and TRBJ2-1, is DAGVTQSPTHLIKTRGQQVTLRCSPISGHKSVSWYQQVLGQGPQFIFQYYEKEERGRGNFPDRFSARQFPNYSSELNVNALLLGDSALYLCASSLNPSGNEQFFGPGTRLTVL.

This clonotype was recorded at least ten times. This chain uses TRBV28 with TRBJ2-7; D is unresolved. V lost 2 bases, J lost 7 bases, and 15 bases lay in between. Looked up from germline, CDR1 is MDHEN and CDR2 is SYDVKM. The length of the CDR3 is 14 residues. CDR3 residues: CASSLRAPLAEQYF. The CDR3 DNA is TGTGCCAGCAGTTTAAGGGCTCCCTTGGCGGAGCAGTACTTC.

This chain connects TRBV6-6 to TRBJ2-5; D is tentatively TRBD1 or TRBD2 (5 bases each). The ends were cut back, 8 bases at V and 2 bases at J, with 12 bases in the middle. This CDR3 region has 13 residues. CDR1 and CDR2 (germline): MNHNY, SVGAGI (reference sequence). Written as DNA, the CDR3 is TGTGCCAGCTCCACGGGACCTCAAGAGACCCAGTACTTC. Translating it yields CASSTGPQETQYF.

This clonotype was picked up many times. The chain combines TRBV20-1 with TRBJ2-1; no reliable D call. This CDR3 has 12 residues. V was clipped by 3 bases and J by 8 bases, with 11 bases between them. Germline CDR1 reads DFQATT; CDR2 reads SNEGSKA (reference sequence). The CDR3 reads CSASPIRHEQFF. As DNA, the CDR3 is TGCAGTGCTAGCCCTATCCGGCATGAGCAGTTCTTC.